Below, one T cell receptor beta chain is given with its context. Its antigen is currently not known. There are no base qualities to consult, and no much larger clone falls within one base. The sample comes from a study of tumor-infiltrating lymphocytes in localized non-small cell lung cancer (TCRdb year 2021). A note on the overall study: The cohort covered several histologies, both smokers and never-smokers, and patients whose samples were collected after neoadjuvant chemotherapy. Each patient provided resected tumor tissue plus uninvolved lung tissue from the same patient, with the uninvolved lung tissue described as non-adjacent to the tumor. The same patients underwent several integrated assays, with TCR sequencing performed together with flow cytometry, multiplex immunofluorescence, RNA-seq, exome sequencing and proteomics. In total, the ICON cohort consisted of 150 surgical patients with localized non-small cell lung cancer who had their tumors resected. A total of 55 patients were part of the paired comparison of immunoSEQ T-cell fraction between tumor and uninvolved lung.

The T-cell fraction in tumor and uninvolved lung tissue was provided by TCR sequencing with the immunoSEQ assay. The study's processing was this. For survival analysis, patients were divided into high (upper tertile) and low (lower two tertiles) T-cell fraction groups, which were compared by log-rank test. A signed-rank test was used to check for differences in T-cell fraction between paired tumor and uninvolved lung. TCRdb retrieved this table from immuneACCESS and kept in-frame rearrangements only. Not all clones are present; in checked studies, unresolved V genes account for under half, and no reason is known for the remainder. V, J and clone size derive from that table, while D and trimming were established from the DNA sequence. This sample comprises roughly 12,000 clones, about three quarters of them detected only once. The ten largest account for around a sixth of the sample. Results and caveats for the whole study, not just this receptor: Assay coverage varied across patients depending on available tissue quantity, so only a subset of the cohort had TCR sequencing. Different pieces of the same tissue were used for different assays, so technical variation could not be separated from intratumor heterogeneity. TCRbeta sequencing supported higher T cell infiltration in tumors than in uninvolved lung tissue, consistent with immunofluorescence CD3 counts. The TCR-derived T-cell fraction showed no difference between the flow cytometry-defined immunotypes IM1 (good prognosis) and IM2 (poor prognosis).

Patient enrollment in ICON started in early 2016, and the final patient was enrolled in the second half of 2018. In a subcohort of under 95 patients, fresh tumor and matched uninvolved tissue were collected for in-depth immune analyses, with TCR sequencing among those analyses. DNA isolated from bulk tissue, without cell sorting, was used for TCR sequencing. Trimming takes 0 bases from V and 6 bases from J, and the germline ends sit 11 bases apart. The CDR3 goes from the cysteine to the phenylalanine over 14 residues. Only CDR3 DNA remains: 42 bases, in frame from the first base. CDR1 and CDR2 (GTSNPN, SVGIG) derive from the germline V gene (reference sequence).

Sequenced material: uninvolved lung tissue not adjacent to the tumor. The rearranged chain carries TRBV30 and TRBJ1-4; TRBD1 might be the D gene, on 6 matching bases. The receptor comes from a human donor with non-small cell lung cancer. The DNA sequence is TGTGCCTGGAGTGTAGGGGGTGGCGATGAAAAACTGTTTTTT. Translated, this is CAWSVGGGDEKLFF.